Described below is a single TCR beta chain sequence and its context. What antigen it recognizes has not been identified. No base quality values were provided; no much bigger clone lies one nucleotide off. The data stem from a study of CD8 T cells in ankylosing spondylitis (TCRdb year 2017). The study in broad terms: The study profiled T cell receptor beta repertoires in healthy donors and ankylosing spondylitis patients to find disease-linked TCR variants. The whole study cohort included 95 to 130 healthy donors and 20 to 25 ankylosing spondylitis patients. Samples of peripheral blood were taken, and for ankylosing spondylitis patients, synovial fluid was collected as well.

Sequencing instrument: Illumina HiSeq 2500. Quantitative 5'-RACE with molecular barcodes was used to prepare TCR beta libraries. Under the source paper's analysis protocol: To identify disease-linked TCR variants, a new computational method was used, one built on a probabilistic model of VDJ rearrangement. TCRdb applied fastp at Q25 and MiXCR to the public reads, then kept only in-frame beta chains. Every distinct CDR3 protein forms one entry, paired with its most common genes and DNA. The V and J calls here are based on TCRdb, not the publication. The sample includes 350,000 or so distinct CDR3 sequences, with approximately 8% observed a single time. The ten biggest clones cover approximately 14% of the sample. Overall study results and their limits: A CD8+ phenotype was shown by the disease-linked clones, which were found at relatively low frequencies in peripheral blood. Some TCR beta motif variants had previously been reported in synovial fluid and blood of reactive arthritis patients, which suggested common disease-initiation mechanisms. According to the report, matched synovial fluid samples from ankylosing spondylitis patients were significantly enriched for the disease-linked clones. A TCR beta motif of fewer than 10 highly homologous amino acid variants appeared characteristic of blood from ankylosing spondylitis patients.

CDR1 LNHNV and CDR2 YYDKDF are derived from the germline V gene (reference sequence). V was cut back by 0 bases and J by 5 bases, leaving a gap of 9 bases between them. The CDR3 spans 14 residues, from the cysteine through the phenylalanine. Only the CDR3 DNA stays, 42 bases, in frame from base 1. Recombination connected TRBV15 to TRBJ2-3; no D gene is confidently identified. The TCR sequence derives from a male donor with ankylosing spondylitis. The material sequenced was blood, either unsorted or a sorted T cell fraction (not recorded which). The nucleotide sequence reads as follows: TGTGCCACCAGCAGAGAATCCTTTCTAGATACGCAGTATTTT. The encoded protein is CATSRESFLDTQYF.